The 2 T cell receptor beta chains below all came from one sample that was sequenced in a study of cytomegalovirus exposure and HLA in healthy donors listed by TCRdb under 2017. The method was the immunoSEQ multiplex PCR assay. Entries here come from immuneACCESS through TCRdb and include only in-frame sequences with V and J called. Some clones fail to appear in such tables; in the studies checked, an unresolved V gene covers under half of the shortfall, and the cause of the remainder is unknown. In this sample the table shows 120,000 to 150,000 clones, about nine tenths of which occur a single time. The biggest ten clones account for less than 5.5% of the sample. Material: PBMCs. These receptors came from a man between 18 and 29 years old in good health and CMV-seropositive.

The chain has TRBV7-9 and TRBJ2-2; 7 nucleotides match TRBD2. Germline V gene data show CDR1 as SEHNR and CDR2 as FQNEAQ (reference sequence). The CDR3 runs 18 residues. V was clipped by 1 base and J by 1 base; unmatched bases: 9. CDR3 nucleotide sequence: TGTGCCAGCAGCTTAGAAGTTGGGGCGGGGGAGAACACCGGGGAGCTGTTTTTT. Translating gives CASSLEVGAGENTGELFF.

The chain carries TRBV25-1 and TRBJ2-2; 7 bases are shared with TRBD2. V lost 5 bases and J lost 1; bases outside the gene matches: 10. CDR1 MGHDK and CDR2 SYGVNS come from the germline V gene. This CDR3 spans 17 amino acids. The CDR3: CASSTHNSGLNTGELFF. In nucleotides, the CDR3 is TGTGCCAGCAGTACTCATAATAGCGGGCTGAACACCGGGGAGCTGTTTTTT.